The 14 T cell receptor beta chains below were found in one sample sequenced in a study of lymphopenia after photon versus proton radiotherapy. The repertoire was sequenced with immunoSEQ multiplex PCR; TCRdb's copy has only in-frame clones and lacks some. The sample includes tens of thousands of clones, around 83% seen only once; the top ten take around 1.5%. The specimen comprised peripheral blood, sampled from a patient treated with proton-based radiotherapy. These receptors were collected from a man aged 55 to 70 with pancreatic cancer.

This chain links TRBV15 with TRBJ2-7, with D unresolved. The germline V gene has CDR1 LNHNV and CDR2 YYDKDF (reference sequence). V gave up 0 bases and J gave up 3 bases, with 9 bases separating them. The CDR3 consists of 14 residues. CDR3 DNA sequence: TGTGCCACCAGCAGAGATCTGACTGGCTACGAGCAGTACTTC. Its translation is CATSRDLTGYEQYF.

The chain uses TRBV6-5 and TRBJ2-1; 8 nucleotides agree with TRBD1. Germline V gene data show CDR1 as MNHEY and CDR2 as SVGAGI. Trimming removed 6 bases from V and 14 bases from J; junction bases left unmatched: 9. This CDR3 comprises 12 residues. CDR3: CASSQRTGQEFF. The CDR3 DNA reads TGTGCCAGCAGCCAACGGACAGGGCAAGAGTTCTTC.

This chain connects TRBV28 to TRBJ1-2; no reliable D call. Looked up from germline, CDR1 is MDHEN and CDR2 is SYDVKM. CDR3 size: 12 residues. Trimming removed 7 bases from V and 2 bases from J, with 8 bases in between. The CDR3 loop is CASKIVNYGYTF. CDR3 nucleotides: TGTGCCAGCAAAATCGTAAACTATGGCTACACCTTC.

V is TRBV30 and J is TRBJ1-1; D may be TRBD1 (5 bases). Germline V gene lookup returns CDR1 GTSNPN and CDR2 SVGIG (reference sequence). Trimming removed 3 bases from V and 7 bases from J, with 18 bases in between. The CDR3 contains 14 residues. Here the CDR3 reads CAWSRRRVRDEAFF. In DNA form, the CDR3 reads TGTGCCTGGAGCCGTCGCAGGGTACGCGATGAAGCTTTCTTT.

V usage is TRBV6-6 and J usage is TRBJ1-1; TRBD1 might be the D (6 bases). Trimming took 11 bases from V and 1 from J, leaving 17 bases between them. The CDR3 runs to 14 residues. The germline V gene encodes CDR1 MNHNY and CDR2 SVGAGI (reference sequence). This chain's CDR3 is CAGQTGVENTEAFF. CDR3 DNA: TGTGCCGGACAGACAGGTGTTGAGAACACTGAAGCTTTCTTT.

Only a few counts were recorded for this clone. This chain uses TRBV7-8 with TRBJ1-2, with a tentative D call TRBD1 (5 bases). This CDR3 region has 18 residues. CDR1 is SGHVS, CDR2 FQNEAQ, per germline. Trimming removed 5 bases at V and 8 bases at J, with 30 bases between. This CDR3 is CASSGRGGTGTPLGGYTF. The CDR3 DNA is TGTGCCAGCAGCGGTAGGGGCGGGACGGGGACCCCTCTAGGAGGCTACACCTTC. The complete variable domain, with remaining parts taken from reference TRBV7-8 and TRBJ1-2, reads GAGVSQSPRYKVAKRGQDVALRCDPISGHVSLFWYQQALGQGPEFLTYFQNEAQLDKSGLPSDRFFAERPEGSVSTLKIQRTQQEDSAVYLCASSGRGGTGTPLGGYTFGSGTRLTVV.

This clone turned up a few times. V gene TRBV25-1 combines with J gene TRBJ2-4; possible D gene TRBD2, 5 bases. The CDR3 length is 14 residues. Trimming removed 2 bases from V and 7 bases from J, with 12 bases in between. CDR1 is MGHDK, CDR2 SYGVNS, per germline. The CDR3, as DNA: TGTGCCAGCAGTGAAGAGAGGAGAGGGAACATTCAGTACTTC. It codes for CASSEERRGNIQYF. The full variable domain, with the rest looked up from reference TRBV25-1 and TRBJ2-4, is EADIYQTPRYLVIGTGKKITLECSQTMGHDKMYWYQQDPGMELHLIHYSYGVNSTEKGDLSSESTVSRIRTEHFPLTLESARPSHTSQYLCASSEERRGNIQYFGAGTRLSVL.

CDR3 amino acids: CASTPPGAVEQYF. The CDR3 region has the DNA TGTGCCAGCACCCCCCCCGGGGCGGTCGAGCAGTACTTC. The chain is built from TRBV5-4 and TRBJ2-7, with D tentatively TRBD1 or TRBD2 (5 bases each). The CDR3 covers 13 residues. V lost 6 bases, J lost 6 bases, and 16 bases lay in between. Germline loops: CDR1 SGHNT, CDR2 YYREEE (reference sequence).

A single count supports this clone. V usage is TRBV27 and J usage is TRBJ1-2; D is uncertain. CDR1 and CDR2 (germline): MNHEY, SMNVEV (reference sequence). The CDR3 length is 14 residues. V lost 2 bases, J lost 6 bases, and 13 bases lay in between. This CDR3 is CASSLGVGSDGYTF. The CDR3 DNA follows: TGTGCCAGCAGTTTAGGGGTAGGATCCGATGGCTACACCTTC.

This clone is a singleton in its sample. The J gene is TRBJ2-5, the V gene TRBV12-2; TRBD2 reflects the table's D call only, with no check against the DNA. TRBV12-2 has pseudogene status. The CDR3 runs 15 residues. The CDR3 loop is CAPPRGSGSGETQYF. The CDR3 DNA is TGTGCACCCCCCCGGGGGAGCGGGAGCGGGGAGACCCAGTACTTC.

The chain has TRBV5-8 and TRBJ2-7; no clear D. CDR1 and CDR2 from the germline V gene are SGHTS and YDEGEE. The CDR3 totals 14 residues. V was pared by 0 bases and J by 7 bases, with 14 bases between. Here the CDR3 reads CASSLERFSWEQYF. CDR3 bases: TGTGCCAGCAGCTTGGAACGCTTCTCGTGGGAGCAGTACTTC.

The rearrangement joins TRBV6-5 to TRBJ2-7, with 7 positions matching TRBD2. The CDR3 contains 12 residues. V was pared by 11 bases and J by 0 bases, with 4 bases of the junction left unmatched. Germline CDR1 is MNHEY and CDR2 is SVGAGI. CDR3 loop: CAARTSSYEQYF. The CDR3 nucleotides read TGTGCCGCGAGGACTAGCTCCTACGAGCAGTACTTC.

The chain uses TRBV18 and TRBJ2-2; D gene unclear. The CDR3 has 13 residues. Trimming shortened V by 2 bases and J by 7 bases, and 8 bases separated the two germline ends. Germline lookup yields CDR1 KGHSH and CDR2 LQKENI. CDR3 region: CASSPSVGGELFF. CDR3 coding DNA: TGTGCCAGCTCACCATCAGTAGGCGGGGAGCTGTTTTTT.

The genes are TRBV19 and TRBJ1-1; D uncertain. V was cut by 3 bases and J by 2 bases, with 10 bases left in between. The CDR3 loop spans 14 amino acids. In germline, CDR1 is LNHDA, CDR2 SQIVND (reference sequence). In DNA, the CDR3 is TGTGCCAGTAGTATGACCCGTATTAACACTGAAGCTTTCTTT. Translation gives CASSMTRINTEAFF.